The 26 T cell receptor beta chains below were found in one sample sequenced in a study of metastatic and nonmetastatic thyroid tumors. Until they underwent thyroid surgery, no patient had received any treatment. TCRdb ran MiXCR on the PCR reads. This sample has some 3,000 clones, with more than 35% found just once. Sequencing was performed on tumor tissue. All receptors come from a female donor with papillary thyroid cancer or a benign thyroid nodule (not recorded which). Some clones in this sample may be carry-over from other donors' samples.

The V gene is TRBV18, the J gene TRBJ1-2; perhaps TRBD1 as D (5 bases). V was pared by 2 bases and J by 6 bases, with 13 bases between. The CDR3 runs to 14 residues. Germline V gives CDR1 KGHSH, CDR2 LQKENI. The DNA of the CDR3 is TGTGCCAGCTCACCAATCAGGGTTGGGGATGGCTACACCTTC. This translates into CASSPIRVGDGYTF.

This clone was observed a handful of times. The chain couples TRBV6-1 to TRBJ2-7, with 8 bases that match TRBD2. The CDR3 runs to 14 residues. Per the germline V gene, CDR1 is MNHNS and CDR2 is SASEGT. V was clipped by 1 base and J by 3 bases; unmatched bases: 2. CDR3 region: CASSEGGGFYEQYF. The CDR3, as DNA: TGTGCCAGCAGTGAAGGCGGGGGGTTCTACGAGCAGTACTTC.

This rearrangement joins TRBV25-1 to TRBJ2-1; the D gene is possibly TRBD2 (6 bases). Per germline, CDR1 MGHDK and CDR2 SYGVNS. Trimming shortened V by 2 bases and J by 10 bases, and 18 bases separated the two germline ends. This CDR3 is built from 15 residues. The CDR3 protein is CASSEERVVRREQFF. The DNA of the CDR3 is TGTGCCAGCAGTGAAGAGCGGGTGGTCCGGCGAGAGCAGTTCTTC.

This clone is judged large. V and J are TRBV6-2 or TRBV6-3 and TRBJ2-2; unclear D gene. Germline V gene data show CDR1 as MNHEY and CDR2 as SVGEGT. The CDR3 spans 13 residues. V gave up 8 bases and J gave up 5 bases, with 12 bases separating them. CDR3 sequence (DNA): TGTGCCAGCGGGCAGGTACCAACCGGGGAGCTGTTTTTT. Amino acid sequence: CASGQVPTGELFF.

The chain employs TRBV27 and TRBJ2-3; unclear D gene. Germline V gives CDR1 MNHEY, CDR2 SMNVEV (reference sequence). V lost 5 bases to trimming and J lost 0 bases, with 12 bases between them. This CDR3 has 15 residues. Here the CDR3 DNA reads TGTGCCAGCAGTGAAGGCGGATCTAGCACAGATACGCAGTATTTT. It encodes CASSEGGSSTDTQYF.

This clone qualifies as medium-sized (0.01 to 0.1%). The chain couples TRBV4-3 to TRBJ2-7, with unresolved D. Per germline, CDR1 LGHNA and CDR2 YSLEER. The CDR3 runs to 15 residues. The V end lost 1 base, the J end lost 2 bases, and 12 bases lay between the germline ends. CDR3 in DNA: TGCGCCAGCAGCCAAGGGGCGCTCCCTACCTACGAGCAGTACTTC. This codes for CASSQGALPTYEQYF.

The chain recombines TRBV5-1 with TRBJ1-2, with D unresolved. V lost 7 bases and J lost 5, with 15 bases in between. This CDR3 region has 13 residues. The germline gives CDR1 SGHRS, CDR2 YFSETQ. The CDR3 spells CASAERMGYGYTF. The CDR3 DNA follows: TGCGCCAGCGCAGAACGAATGGGTTATGGCTACACCTTC.

The DNA of the CDR3 is TGCAGTGCAAGGATAGGGTCTGGCACAGATACGCAGTATTTT. This gives the protein CSARIGSGTDTQYF. The chain uses TRBV20-1 and TRBJ2-3; D gene uncertain. The CDR3 has 14 amino acids. Germline CDR1 is DFQATT and CDR2 is SNEGSKA (reference sequence). V lost 6 bases and J 1 base, leaving 14 bases between the germline ends.

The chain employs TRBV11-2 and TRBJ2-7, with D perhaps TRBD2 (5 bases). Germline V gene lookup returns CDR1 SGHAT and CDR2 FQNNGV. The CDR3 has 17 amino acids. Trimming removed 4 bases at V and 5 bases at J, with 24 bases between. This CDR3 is CASSSSWGNPDGDEQYF. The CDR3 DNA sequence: TGTGCCAGCAGCTCATCGTGGGGTAACCCGGACGGGGACGAGCAGTACTTC.

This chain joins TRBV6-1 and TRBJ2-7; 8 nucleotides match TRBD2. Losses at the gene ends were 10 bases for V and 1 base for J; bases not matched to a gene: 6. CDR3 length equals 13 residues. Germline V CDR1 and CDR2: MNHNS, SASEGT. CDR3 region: CAILLAASYEQYF. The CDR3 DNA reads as TGTGCCATCCTACTAGCGGCTTCCTACGAGCAGTACTTC.

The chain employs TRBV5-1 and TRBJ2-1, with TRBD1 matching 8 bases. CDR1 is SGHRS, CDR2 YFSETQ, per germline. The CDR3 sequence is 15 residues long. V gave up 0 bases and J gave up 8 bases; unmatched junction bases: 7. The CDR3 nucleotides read TGCGCCAGCAGCTTGGAGGGCAGGGGGCAGGATGAGCAGTTCTTC. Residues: CASSLEGRGQDEQFF.

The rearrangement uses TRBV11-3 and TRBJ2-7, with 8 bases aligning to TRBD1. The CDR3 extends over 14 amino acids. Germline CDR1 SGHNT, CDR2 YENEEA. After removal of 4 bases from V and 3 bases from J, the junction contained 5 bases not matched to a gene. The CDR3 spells CASSSRDRHYEQYF. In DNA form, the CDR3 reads TGTGCCAGCAGCTCCCGGGACAGGCACTACGAGCAGTACTTC. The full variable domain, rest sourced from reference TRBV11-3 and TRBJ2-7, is EAGVVQSPRYKIIEKKQPVAFWCNPISGHNTLYWYLQNLGQGPELLIRYENEEAVDDSQLPKDRFSAERLKGVDSTLKIQPAELGDSAVYLCASSSRDRHYEQYFGPGTRLTVT.

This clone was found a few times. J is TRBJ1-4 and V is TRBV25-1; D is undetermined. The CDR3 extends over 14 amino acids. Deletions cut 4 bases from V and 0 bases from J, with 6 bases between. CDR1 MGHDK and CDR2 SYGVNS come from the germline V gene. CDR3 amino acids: CASSVPATNEKLFF. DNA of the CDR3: TGTGCCAGCAGTGTACCTGCAACTAATGAAAAACTGTTTTTT.

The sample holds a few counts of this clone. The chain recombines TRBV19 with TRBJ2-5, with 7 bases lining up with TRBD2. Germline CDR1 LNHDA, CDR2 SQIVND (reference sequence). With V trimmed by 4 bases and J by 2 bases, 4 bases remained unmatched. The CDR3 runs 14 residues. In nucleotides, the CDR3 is TGTGCCAGTAGTACGGGGGGAGGGCAAGAGACCCAGTACTTC. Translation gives CASSTGGGQETQYF. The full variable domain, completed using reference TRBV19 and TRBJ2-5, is DGGITQSPKYLFRKEGQNVTLSCEQNLNHDAMYWYRQDPGQGLRLIYYSQIVNDFQKGDIAEGYSVSREKKESFPLTVTSAQKNPTAFYLCASSTGGGQETQYFGPGTRLLVL.

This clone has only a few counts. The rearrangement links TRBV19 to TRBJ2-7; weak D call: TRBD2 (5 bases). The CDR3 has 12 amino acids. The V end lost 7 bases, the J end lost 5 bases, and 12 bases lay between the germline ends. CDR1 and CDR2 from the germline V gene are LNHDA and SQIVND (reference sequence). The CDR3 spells CASKMRAHEQYF. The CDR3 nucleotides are TGTGCCAGTAAAATGAGGGCCCACGAGCAGTACTTC.

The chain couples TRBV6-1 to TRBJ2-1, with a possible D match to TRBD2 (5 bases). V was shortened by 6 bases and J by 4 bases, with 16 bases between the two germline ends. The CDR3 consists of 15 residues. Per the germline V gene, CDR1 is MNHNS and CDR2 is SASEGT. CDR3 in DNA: TGTGCCAGCAGCCTTAGCGAAGGTGGTTACAATGAGCAGTTCTTC. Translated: CASSLSEGGYNEQFF.

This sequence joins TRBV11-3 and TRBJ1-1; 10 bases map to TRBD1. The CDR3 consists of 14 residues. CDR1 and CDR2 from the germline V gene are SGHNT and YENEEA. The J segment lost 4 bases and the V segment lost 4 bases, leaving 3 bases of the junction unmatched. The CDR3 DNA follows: TGTGCCAGCAGCTCTCGGACAGGGGGCACTGAAGCTTTCTTT. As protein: CASSSRTGGTEAFF.

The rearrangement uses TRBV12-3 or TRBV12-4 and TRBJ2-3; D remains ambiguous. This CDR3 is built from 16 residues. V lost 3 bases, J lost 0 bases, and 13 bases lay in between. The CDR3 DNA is TGTGCCAGCAGTTTCCTGACACACCCGAGCACAGATACGCAGTATTTT. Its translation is CASSFLTHPSTDTQYF.

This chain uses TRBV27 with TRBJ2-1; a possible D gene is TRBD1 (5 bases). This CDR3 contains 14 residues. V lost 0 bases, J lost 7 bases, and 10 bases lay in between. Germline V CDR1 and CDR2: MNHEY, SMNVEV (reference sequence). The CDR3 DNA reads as TGTGCCAGCAGTTTATCTCAGGGTAGGAATGAGCAGTTCTTC. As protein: CASSLSQGRNEQFF.

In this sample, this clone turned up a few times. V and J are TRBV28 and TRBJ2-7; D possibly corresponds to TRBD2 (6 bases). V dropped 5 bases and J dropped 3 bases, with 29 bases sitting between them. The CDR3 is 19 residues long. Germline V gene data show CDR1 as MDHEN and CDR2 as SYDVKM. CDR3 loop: CASSPEVPSGGQGVYEQYF. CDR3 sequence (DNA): TGTGCCAGCAGTCCCGAAGTTCCAAGCGGAGGGCAGGGCGTCTACGAGCAGTACTTC.

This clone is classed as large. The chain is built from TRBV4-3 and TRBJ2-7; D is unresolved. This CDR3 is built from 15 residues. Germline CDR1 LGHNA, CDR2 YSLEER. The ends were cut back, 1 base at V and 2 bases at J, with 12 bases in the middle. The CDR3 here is CASSQGVLPTYEQYF. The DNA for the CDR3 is TGCGCCAGCAGCCAAGGGGTGCTCCCTACCTACGAGCAGTACTTC.

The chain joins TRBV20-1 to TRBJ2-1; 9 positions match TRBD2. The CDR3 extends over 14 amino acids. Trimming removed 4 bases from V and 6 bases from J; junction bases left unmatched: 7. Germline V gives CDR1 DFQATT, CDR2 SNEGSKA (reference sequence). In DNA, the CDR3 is TGCAGTGCTACGAGACTAGCGGTCTGCAATGAGCAGTTCTTC. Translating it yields CSATRLAVCNEQFF.

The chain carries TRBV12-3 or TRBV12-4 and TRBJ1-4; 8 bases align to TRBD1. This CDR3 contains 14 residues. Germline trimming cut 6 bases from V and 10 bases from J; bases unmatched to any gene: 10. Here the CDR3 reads CASSLESGGGKLFF. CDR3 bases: TGTGCCAGCAGCCTCGAATCAGGGGGCGGAAAACTGTTTTTT.

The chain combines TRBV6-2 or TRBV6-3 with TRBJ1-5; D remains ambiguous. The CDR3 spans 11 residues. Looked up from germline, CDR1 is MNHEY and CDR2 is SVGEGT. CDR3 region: CTAPGVQPQHF. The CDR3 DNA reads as TGTACGGCCCCCGGAGTTCAGCCCCAGCATTTT.

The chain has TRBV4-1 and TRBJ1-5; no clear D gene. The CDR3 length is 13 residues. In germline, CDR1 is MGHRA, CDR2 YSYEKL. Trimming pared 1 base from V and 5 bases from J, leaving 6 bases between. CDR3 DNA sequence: TGCGCCAGCAGCCAAGTGAAGGATCAGCCCCAGCATTTT. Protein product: CASSQVKDQPQHF.

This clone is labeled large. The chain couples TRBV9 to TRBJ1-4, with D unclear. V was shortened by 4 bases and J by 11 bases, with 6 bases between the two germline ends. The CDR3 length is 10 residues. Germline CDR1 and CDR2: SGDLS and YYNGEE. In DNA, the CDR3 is TGTGCCAGCAGCCCCTCTAAACTGTTTTTT. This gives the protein CASSPSKLFF.